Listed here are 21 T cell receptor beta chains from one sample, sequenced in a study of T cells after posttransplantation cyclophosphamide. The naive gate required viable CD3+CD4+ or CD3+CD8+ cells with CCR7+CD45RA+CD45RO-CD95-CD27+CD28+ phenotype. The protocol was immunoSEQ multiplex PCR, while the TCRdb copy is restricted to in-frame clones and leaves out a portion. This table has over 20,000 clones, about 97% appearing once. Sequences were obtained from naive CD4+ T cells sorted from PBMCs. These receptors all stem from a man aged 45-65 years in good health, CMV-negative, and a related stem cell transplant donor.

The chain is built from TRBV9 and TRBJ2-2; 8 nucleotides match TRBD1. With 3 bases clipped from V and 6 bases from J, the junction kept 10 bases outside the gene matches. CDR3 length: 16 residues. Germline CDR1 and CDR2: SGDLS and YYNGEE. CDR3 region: CASSAVGQGVSGELFF. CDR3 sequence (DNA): TGTGCCAGCAGCGCGGTTGGACAGGGAGTGTCCGGGGAGCTGTTTTTT.

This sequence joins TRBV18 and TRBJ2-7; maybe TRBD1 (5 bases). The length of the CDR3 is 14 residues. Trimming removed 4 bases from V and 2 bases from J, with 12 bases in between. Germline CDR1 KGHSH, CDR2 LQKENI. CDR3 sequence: CASSLSTEPYEQYF. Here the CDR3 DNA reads TGTGCCAGCTCACTATCGACAGAGCCCTACGAGCAGTACTTC.

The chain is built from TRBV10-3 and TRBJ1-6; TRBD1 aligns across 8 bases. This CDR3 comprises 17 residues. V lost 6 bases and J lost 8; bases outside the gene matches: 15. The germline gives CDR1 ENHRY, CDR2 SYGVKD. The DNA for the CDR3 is TGTGCCATCAGCCACCCTCGAGGACAGGGTGGGGATTCACCCCTCCACTTT. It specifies CAISHPRGQGGDSPLHF.

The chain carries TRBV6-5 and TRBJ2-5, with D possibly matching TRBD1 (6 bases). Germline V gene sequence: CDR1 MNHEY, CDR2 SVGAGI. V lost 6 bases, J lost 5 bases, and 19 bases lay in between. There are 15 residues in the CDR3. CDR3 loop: CASRLQGTVGETQYF. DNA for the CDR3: TGTGCCAGCAGATTACAGGGTACTGTAGGGGAGACCCAGTACTTC.

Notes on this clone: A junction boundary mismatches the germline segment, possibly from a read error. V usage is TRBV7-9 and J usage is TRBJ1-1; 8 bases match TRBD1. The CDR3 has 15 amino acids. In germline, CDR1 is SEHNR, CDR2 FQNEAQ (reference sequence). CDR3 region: CASSLGQDLNSEAFF. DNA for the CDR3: TGTGCCAGCAGCTTGGGACAGGACCTGAACTCTGAAGCTTTCTTT.

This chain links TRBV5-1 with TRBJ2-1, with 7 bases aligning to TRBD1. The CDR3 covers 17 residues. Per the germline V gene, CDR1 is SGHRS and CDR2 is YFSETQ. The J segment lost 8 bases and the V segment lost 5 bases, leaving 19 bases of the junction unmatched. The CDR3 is CASRRLQGTASTHEQFF. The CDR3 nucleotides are TGCGCCAGCAGACGATTACAGGGGACGGCCAGCACGCATGAGCAGTTCTTC.

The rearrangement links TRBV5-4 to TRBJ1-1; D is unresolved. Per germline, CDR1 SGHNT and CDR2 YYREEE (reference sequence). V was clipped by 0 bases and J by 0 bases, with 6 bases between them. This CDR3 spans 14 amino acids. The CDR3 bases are TGTGCCAGCAGCTTGGTATCGGTGAACACTGAAGCTTTCTTT. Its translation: CASSLVSVNTEAFF.

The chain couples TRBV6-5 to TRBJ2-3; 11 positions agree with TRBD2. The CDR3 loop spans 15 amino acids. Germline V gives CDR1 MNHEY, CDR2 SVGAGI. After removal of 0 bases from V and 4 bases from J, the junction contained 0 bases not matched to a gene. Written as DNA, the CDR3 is TGTGCCAGCAGTTACTCGACTAGCGGGGCAGATACGCAGTATTTT. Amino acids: CASSYSTSGADTQYF.

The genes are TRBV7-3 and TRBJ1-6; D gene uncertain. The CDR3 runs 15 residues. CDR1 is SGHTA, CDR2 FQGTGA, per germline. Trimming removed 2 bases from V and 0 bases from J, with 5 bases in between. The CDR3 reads CASSLGSSYNSPLHF. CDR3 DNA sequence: TGTGCCAGCAGCTTAGGCAGCTCCTATAATTCACCCCTCCACTTT.

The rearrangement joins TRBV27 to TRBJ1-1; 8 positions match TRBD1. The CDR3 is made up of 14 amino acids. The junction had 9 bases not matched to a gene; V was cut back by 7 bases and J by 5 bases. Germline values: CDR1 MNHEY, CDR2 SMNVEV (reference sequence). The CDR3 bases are TGTGCCAGCAATCCCAGGGGGCGAGATACTGAAGCTTTCTTT. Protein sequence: CASNPRGRDTEAFF.

This CDR3 is CASSSTSGWGTQYF. The DNA for the CDR3 is TGTGCCAGCAGCTCGACTAGCGGGTGGGGGACCCAGTACTTC. The chain is built from TRBV7-9 and TRBJ2-5; 10 nucleotides align to TRBD2. The CDR3 is made up of 14 amino acids. Per germline, CDR1 SEHNR and CDR2 FQNEAQ (reference sequence). J lost 7 bases, V lost 4 bases, and 6 bases had no gene match.

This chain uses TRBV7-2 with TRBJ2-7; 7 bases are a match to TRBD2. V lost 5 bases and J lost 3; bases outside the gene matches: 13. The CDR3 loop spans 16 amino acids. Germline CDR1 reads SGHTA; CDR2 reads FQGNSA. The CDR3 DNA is TGTGCCAGCAGCAGGACGGGCGGGGGATCCGGCTACGAGCAGTACTTC. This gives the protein CASSRTGGGSGYEQYF.

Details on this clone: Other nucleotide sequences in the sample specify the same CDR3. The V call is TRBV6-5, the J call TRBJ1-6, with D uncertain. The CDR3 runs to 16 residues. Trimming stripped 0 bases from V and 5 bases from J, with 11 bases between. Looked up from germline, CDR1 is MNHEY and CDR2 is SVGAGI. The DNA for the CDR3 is TGTGCCAGCAGTTACTCGGTTGCAGCGCATAATTCACCCCTCCACTTT. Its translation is CASSYSVAAHNSPLHF.

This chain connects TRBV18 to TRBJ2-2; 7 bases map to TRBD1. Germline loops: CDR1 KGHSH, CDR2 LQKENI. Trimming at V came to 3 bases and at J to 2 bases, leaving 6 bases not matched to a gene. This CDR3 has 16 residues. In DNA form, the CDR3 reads TGTGCCAGCTCACCTGGACAGGCGATTAACACCGGGGAGCTGTTTTTT. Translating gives CASSPGQAINTGELFF.

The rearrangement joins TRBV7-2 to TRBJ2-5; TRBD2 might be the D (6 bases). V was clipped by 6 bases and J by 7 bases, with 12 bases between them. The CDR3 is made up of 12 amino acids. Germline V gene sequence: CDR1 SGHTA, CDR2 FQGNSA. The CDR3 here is CASRTGAGTQYF. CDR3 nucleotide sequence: TGTGCCAGCAGAACGGGAGCGGGGACCCAGTACTTC.

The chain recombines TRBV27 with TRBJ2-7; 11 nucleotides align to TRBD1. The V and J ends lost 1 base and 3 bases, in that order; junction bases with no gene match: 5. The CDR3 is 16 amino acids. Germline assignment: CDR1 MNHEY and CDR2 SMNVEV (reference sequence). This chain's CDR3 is CASSLLGTGGHYEQYF. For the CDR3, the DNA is TGTGCCAGCAGTTTATTGGGGACAGGGGGACACTACGAGCAGTACTTC.

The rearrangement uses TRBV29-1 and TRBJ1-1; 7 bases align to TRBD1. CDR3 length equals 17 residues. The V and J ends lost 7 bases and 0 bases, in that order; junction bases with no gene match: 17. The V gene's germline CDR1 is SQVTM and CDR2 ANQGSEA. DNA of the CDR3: TGCAGCGCGGGACCACAGGGGCCCCAGGGGGTGAACACTGAAGCTTTCTTT. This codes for CSAGPQGPQGVNTEAFF.

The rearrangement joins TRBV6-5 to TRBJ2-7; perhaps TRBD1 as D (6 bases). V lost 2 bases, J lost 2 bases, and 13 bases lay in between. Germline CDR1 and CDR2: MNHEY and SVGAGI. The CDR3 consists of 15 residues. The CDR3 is CASSYNRVSAYEQYF. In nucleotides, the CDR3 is TGTGCCAGCAGTTACAACAGGGTGTCAGCCTACGAGCAGTACTTC.

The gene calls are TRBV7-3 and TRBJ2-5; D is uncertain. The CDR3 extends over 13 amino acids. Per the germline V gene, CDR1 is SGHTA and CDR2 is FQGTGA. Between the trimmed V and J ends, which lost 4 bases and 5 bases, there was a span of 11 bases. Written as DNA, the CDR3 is TGTGCCAGCAGCTCAGGATCAGGCGAGACCCAGTACTTC. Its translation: CASSSGSGETQYF.

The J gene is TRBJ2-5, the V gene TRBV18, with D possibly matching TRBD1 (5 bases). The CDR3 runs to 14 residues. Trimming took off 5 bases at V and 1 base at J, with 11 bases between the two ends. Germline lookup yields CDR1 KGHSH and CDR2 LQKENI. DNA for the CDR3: TGTGCCAGCTCAGCACTAAGGGGCCAAGAGACCCAGTACTTC. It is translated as CASSALRGQETQYF.

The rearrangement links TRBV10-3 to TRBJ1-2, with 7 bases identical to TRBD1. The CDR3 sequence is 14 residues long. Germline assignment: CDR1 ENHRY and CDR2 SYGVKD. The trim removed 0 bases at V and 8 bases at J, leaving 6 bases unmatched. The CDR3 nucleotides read TGTGCCATCAGTGAGTCGCACAGGGGAGGCGGCTACACCTTC. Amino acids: CAISESHRGGGYTF.